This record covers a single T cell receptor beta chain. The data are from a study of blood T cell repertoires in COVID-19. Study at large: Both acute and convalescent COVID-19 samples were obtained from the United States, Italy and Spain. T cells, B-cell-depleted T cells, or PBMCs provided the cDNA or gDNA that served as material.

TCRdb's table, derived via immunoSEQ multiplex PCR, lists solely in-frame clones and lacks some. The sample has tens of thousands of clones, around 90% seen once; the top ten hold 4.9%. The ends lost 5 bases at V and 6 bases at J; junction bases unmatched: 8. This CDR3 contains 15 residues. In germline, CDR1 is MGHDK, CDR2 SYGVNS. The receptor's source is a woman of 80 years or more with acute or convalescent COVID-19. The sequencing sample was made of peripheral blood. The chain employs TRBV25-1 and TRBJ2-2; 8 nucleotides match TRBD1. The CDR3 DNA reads TGTGCCAGCAGTAGACAGGGGTCATCGTCCGGGGAGCTGTTTTTT. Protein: CASSRQGSSSGELFF.